The 32 T cell receptor beta chains listed next were all sequenced from one sample in a study of blood T cell repertoires in COVID-19. The table came from immunoSEQ multiplex PCR; TCRdb's copy has only in-frame clones and leaves some out. The sample has roughly 120,000 clones, less than 90% seen once. Sample: peripheral blood. The receptors were sampled from a man younger than 45 with acute or convalescent COVID-19.

J is TRBJ2-7 and V is TRBV9, with D possibly matching TRBD2 (5 bases). Germline V CDR1 and CDR2: SGDLS, YYNGEE. Trimming removed 0 bases at V and 2 bases at J, with 9 bases between. The CDR3 has 14 residues. The CDR3 coding sequence is TGTGCCAGCAGCGTAGTGGACTCCCCCTACGAGCAGTACTTC. Its translation: CASSVVDSPYEQYF.

The chain recombines TRBV19 with TRBJ1-2; no reliable D call. CDR1 and CDR2 (germline): LNHDA, SQIVND (reference sequence). V was trimmed by 10 bases and J by 7 bases, leaving 16 bases between them. CDR3 length: 12 residues. The CDR3 DNA reads as TGTGCCATCCAGGCGGGAGGTCTTGGCTACACCTTC. Residues: CAIQAGGLGYTF.

The chain combines TRBV2 with TRBJ1-5, with TRBD1 as a possible D gene (6 bases). Looked up from germline, CDR1 is SNHLY and CDR2 is FYNNEI. V lost 5 bases, J lost 3 bases, and 11 bases lay in between. This CDR3 contains 14 residues. CDR3 nucleotide sequence: TGTGCCAGCAGTTTACAGGGATACAATCAGCCCCAGCATTTT. Protein product: CASSLQGYNQPQHF.

This chain connects TRBV4-1 to TRBJ1-3; TRBD1 agrees at 8 bases. Germline trimming cut 0 bases from V and 0 bases from J; bases unmatched to any gene: 7. Germline loops: CDR1 MGHRA, CDR2 YSYEKL. The length of the CDR3 is 18 residues. The CDR3 DNA sequence: TGCGCCAGCAGCCAAGACCGCTTCACAGGGGGCTCTGGAAACACCATATATTTT. Its protein product is CASSQDRFTGGSGNTIYF.

The sample holds a few counts of this clone. The CDR3 DNA is TGCGCCAGCAGAGGGACAGCGGGCACTGAAGCTTTCTTT. Translated, it gives CASRGTAGTEAFF. The gene calls are TRBV5-1 and TRBJ1-1; 7 bases match TRBD1. Trimming cost V 5 bases and J 4 bases; bases outside gene matches: 5. Germline CDR1 and CDR2: SGHRS and YFSETQ. There are 13 residues in the CDR3. The variable domain in full, completed from reference TRBV5-1 and TRBJ1-1, reads KAGVTQTPRYLIKTRGQQVTLSCSPISGHRSVSWYQQTPGQGLQFLFEYFSETQRNKGNFPGRFSGRQFSNSRSEMNVSTLELGDSALYLCASRGTAGTEAFFGQGTRLTVV.

V gene TRBV3-1 (or the pseudogene TRBV3-2) combines with J gene TRBJ1-1; TRBD1 is a possible D gene (5 bases). Germline loops: CDR1 LGHDT, CDR2 YNNKEL (reference sequence). The CDR3 extends over 14 amino acids. The V end was cut by 4 bases, the J end by 5 bases, with 14 bases between. CDR3 loop: CASSPAGRGTEAFF. The DNA of the CDR3 is TGTGCCAGCAGCCCGGCGGGACGGGGAACTGAAGCTTTCTTT.

The rearrangement uses TRBV5-4 and TRBJ2-1; D may be TRBD1 (5 bases). Trimming shortened V by 4 bases and J by 9 bases, and 17 bases separated the two germline ends. The V gene's germline CDR1 is SGHNT and CDR2 YYREEE (reference sequence). This CDR3 spans 14 amino acids. This CDR3 reads CASSPDFVGPEQFF. The DNA for the CDR3 is TGTGCCAGCAGCCCCGATTTCGTGGGGCCTGAGCAGTTCTTC.

This clone was seen just once. The chain links TRBV5-1 to TRBJ2-1; possible D gene TRBD1, 7 bases. Germline CDR1 reads SGHRS; CDR2 reads YFSETQ. The CDR3 contains 15 residues. The V end lost 0 bases, the J end lost 3 bases, and 10 bases lay between the germline ends. This chain's CDR3 is CASSLVQGGYNEQFF. The CDR3 region has the DNA TGCGCCAGCAGCTTGGTGCAGGGGGGCTACAATGAGCAGTTCTTC.

The V gene is TRBV12-3 or TRBV12-4, the J gene TRBJ2-2, with D tentatively TRBD2 (5 bases). V lost 6 bases to trimming and J lost 6 bases, with 11 bases between them. This CDR3 has 13 residues. The CDR3 loop is CASSPTTAGELFF. Here the CDR3 DNA reads TGTGCCAGCAGCCCGACTACCGCCGGGGAGCTGTTTTTT.

This CDR3 is CASSDTLSRTQYF. The CDR3 DNA sequence: TGTGCCAGCAGTGACACTTTATCGCGGACCCAGTACTTC. The chain uses TRBV6-1 and TRBJ2-5; D gene ambiguous. The germline CDR1 and CDR2 sequences are MNHNS and SASEGT. Trimming left V 3 bases short and J 7 bases short, with 12 bases between. The CDR3 consists of 13 residues.

The J gene is TRBJ2-3, the V gene TRBV7-3; 7 positions match TRBD1. J lost 7 bases, V lost 0 bases, and 7 bases had no gene match. This CDR3 spans 15 amino acids. CDR1 is SGHTA, CDR2 FQGTGA, per germline. The CDR3 here is CASSLTRGQVYTQYF. CDR3 bases: TGTGCCAGCAGCTTAACCAGAGGACAGGTCTATACGCAGTATTTT.

The chain recombines TRBV25-1 with TRBJ2-7, with 7 bases aligning to TRBD2. The CDR3 is 14 amino acids. The germline V gene encodes CDR1 MGHDK and CDR2 SYGVNS. J was trimmed by 4 bases and V by 2 bases; bases with no gene match: 5. The CDR3 sequence is CASSEGEGAYEQYF. The CDR3 DNA reads TGTGCCAGCAGTGAAGGGGAGGGTGCTTACGAGCAGTACTTC.

The CDR3: CASSQQGGGGAFF. DNA of the CDR3: TGTGCCAGCAGCCAGCAGGGGGGAGGTGGGGCTTTCTTT. The chain recombines TRBV3-1 (or the pseudogene TRBV3-2) with TRBJ1-1; 7 nucleotides agree with TRBD1. Germline V gene sequence: CDR1 LGHDT, CDR2 YNNKEL (reference sequence). The CDR3 runs to 13 residues. Trimming at V came to 3 bases and at J to 11 bases, leaving 9 bases not matched to a gene.

This sequence joins TRBV3-1 (or the pseudogene TRBV3-2) and TRBJ2-3; the D gene is possibly TRBD2 (6 bases). The CDR3 length is 17 residues. Trimming cost V 0 bases and J 1 base, with 14 bases left between them. The germline V gene has CDR1 LGHDT and CDR2 YNNKEL (reference sequence). The CDR3 here is CASSQDQASSGTDTQYF. The CDR3 DNA is TGTGCCAGCAGCCAAGATCAAGCCTCTAGCGGCACAGATACGCAGTATTTT.

This chain uses TRBV3-1 (or the pseudogene TRBV3-2) with TRBJ1-2; perhaps TRBD1 as D (6 bases). Germline V gene sequence: CDR1 LGHDT, CDR2 YNNKEL (reference sequence). The CDR3 consists of 19 residues. With 2 bases removed from V and 2 bases from J, the gap between germline ends came to 24 bases. The CDR3 protein is CASSQHLRWGGGGNYGYTF. The DNA for the CDR3 is TGTGCCAGCAGCCAACACCTCCGGTGGGGTGGGGGCGGAAACTATGGCTACACCTTC.

V usage is TRBV4-2 and J usage is TRBJ2-2; 11 nucleotides agree with TRBD2. The V segment lost 4 bases and the J segment 8 bases; nucleotides outside the gene matches: 0. Germline CDR1 reads LGHNA; CDR2 reads YNFKEQ. This CDR3 has 13 amino acids. The CDR3 sequence: CASSRLAGGELFF. In DNA, the CDR3 is TGTGCCAGCAGCCGACTAGCGGGGGGGGAGCTGTTTTTT.

On this clone: This may stem from a read error, because a much larger clone lies one nucleotide away. The chain combines TRBV7-2 with TRBJ1-1; 7 bases agree with TRBD1. Germline-derived CDR1 and CDR2 are SGHTA and FQGNSA. V lost 5 bases and J lost 0; bases outside the gene matches: 3. This CDR3 has 14 residues. The CDR3 DNA sequence: TGTGCCAGCAGCCAGACAGGGCTGAACACTGAAGCTTTCTTT. This sequence encodes CASSQTGLNTEAFF.

This chain joins TRBV10-3 and TRBJ2-7; no definite D call. Trimming took 2 bases from V and 0 from J, leaving 8 bases between them. Germline CDR1 is ENHRY and CDR2 is SYGVKD. The length of the CDR3 is 14 residues. The CDR3 nucleotides are TGTGCCATCAGTGAGAAACTTGCCTCCTACGAGCAGTACTTC. The encoded protein is CAISEKLASYEQYF.

The J gene is TRBJ2-7, the V gene TRBV6-5, with D possibly TRBD1 on 6 matching bases. There are 15 residues in the CDR3. In germline, CDR1 is MNHEY, CDR2 SVGAGI. V was cut by 0 bases and J by 3 bases, with 12 bases left in between. CDR3 in DNA: TGTGCCAGCAGTTACTCGAATTCAGGGGACTACGAGCAGTACTTC. Translated, it gives CASSYSNSGDYEQYF.

This clone was recorded once. The gene calls are TRBV5-8 and TRBJ2-7; 13 nucleotides match TRBD2. Germline V gene sequence: CDR1 SGHTS, CDR2 YDEGEE. Unmatched junction bases numbered 13, after V lost 4 bases and J lost 3 bases. The CDR3 totals 18 residues. CDR3 nucleotide sequence: TGTGCCAGCAGCCCGGGACTAGCGGGAATCGGGTTCGACTACGAGCAGTACGTC. Protein product: CASSPGLAGIGFDYEQYV.

This clone was seen once. The chain carries TRBV19 and TRBJ1-1, with D unclear. Deletions cut 8 bases from V and 2 bases from J, with 6 bases between. This CDR3 contains 11 residues. Germline-derived CDR1 and CDR2 are LNHDA and SQIVND (reference sequence). The CDR3, as DNA: TGTGCCAGTGGACTTAACACTGAAGCTTTCTTT. Translated, it gives CASGLNTEAFF.

The chain uses TRBV12-2 and TRBJ2-7; the D call of TRBD2 is as the table states it, not checked on the DNA. TRBV12-2 is assigned pseudogene status. This CDR3 is built from 16 residues. DNA of the CDR3: TGTGCAAGTCGCTTATGGAGGAGCGGGAGGGCTTTCGAGCAGTACGTC. This codes for CASRLWRSGRAFEQYV.

The chain has TRBV25-1 and TRBJ1-6; D remains ambiguous. V was trimmed by 7 bases and J by 12 bases, leaving 7 bases between them. The CDR3 totals 10 residues. Per germline, CDR1 MGHDK and CDR2 SYGVNS. CDR3 amino acids: CASTRRPLHF. In DNA, the CDR3 is TGTGCCAGCACCCGTCGACCCCTCCACTTT.

The chain combines TRBV12-3 or TRBV12-4 with TRBJ1-6; unclear D gene. V dropped 3 bases and J dropped 14 bases, with 8 bases sitting between them. The CDR3 is made up of 11 amino acids. The CDR3 nucleotides are TGTGCCAGCAGTTTTGGACTTACCCTCCACTTT. This translates into CASSFGLTLHF.

V is TRBV23-1 and J is TRBJ2-7; TRBD1 agrees at 11 bases. TRBV23-1 is classed as an ORF, of uncertain function. V was clipped by 0 bases and J by 3 bases; unmatched bases: 10. The CDR3 has 18 amino acids. CDR3 nucleotide sequence: TGCGCCAGCAGTCAATCGGACAGGGGGCTGTTCTCCAACTACGAGCAGTACGTC. Protein sequence: CASSQSDRGLFSNYEQYV.

This chain uses TRBV25-1 with TRBJ1-2; 8 nucleotides agree with TRBD1. This CDR3 contains 14 residues. V was pared by 1 base and J by 7 bases, with 5 bases of the junction left unmatched. Germline loops: CDR1 MGHDK, CDR2 SYGVNS. The DNA for the CDR3 is TGTGCCAGCAGTGAATTTCAGGGGGCGCGTGGCTACACCTTC. Translating gives CASSEFQGARGYTF.

The chain is built from TRBV5-5 and TRBJ2-7; 9 positions match TRBD1. Losses at the gene ends were 5 bases for V and 5 bases for J; bases not matched to a gene: 11. Germline-derived CDR1 and CDR2 are SGHKS and YYEKEE (reference sequence). This CDR3 is built from 15 residues. CDR3 region: CASRHTGTGYNEQYF. CDR3 in DNA: TGTGCCAGCAGACATACCGGGACAGGGTATAACGAGCAGTACTTC.

This rearrangement joins TRBV5-5 to TRBJ2-1; TRBD1 aligns across 7 bases. The trim removed 1 base at V and 0 bases at J, leaving 1 base unmatched. The CDR3 spans 15 residues. CDR1 and CDR2 from the germline V gene are SGHKS and YYEKEE (reference sequence). The CDR3 bases are TGTGCCAGCAGCTTGAGGGACAGCTCCTACAATGAGCAGTTCTTC. Translated, it gives CASSLRDSSYNEQFF.

V gene TRBV19 combines with J gene TRBJ1-1, with D unresolved. The CDR3 runs 12 residues. The V end was cut by 2 bases, the J end by 8 bases, with 9 bases between. The germline CDR1 and CDR2 sequences are LNHDA and SQIVND (reference sequence). CDR3 loop: CASSITGSEAFF. The CDR3, as DNA: TGTGCCAGTAGTATAACGGGTAGCGAAGCTTTCTTT.

The gene calls are TRBV7-8 and TRBJ1-3; no clear D gene. This CDR3 comprises 14 residues. Germline V CDR1 and CDR2: SGHVS, FQNEAQ. Trimming pared 1 base from V and 8 bases from J, leaving 12 bases between. The CDR3 nucleotides are TGTGCCAGCAGCTTAGTCCGAGGTACGGACACCATATATTTT. It is translated as CASSLVRGTDTIYF.

This chain joins TRBV12-3 or TRBV12-4 and TRBJ1-5; no clear D gene. The V end lost 3 bases, the J end lost 4 bases, and 7 bases lay between the germline ends. The CDR3 has 13 amino acids. As DNA, the CDR3 is TGTGCCAGCAGTTTCGGAGAGAATCAGCCCCAGCATTTT. This gives the protein CASSFGENQPQHF.

The chain recombines TRBV9 with TRBJ1-4, with 7 bases identical to TRBD1. Germline V lookup: CDR1 SGDLS, CDR2 YYNGEE. V was clipped by 6 bases and J by 4 bases; unmatched bases: 3. The CDR3 has 13 amino acids. CDR3 nucleotide sequence: TGTGCCAGCAACCGGGACAGTAATGAAAAACTGTTTTTT. The encoded protein is CASNRDSNEKLFF.